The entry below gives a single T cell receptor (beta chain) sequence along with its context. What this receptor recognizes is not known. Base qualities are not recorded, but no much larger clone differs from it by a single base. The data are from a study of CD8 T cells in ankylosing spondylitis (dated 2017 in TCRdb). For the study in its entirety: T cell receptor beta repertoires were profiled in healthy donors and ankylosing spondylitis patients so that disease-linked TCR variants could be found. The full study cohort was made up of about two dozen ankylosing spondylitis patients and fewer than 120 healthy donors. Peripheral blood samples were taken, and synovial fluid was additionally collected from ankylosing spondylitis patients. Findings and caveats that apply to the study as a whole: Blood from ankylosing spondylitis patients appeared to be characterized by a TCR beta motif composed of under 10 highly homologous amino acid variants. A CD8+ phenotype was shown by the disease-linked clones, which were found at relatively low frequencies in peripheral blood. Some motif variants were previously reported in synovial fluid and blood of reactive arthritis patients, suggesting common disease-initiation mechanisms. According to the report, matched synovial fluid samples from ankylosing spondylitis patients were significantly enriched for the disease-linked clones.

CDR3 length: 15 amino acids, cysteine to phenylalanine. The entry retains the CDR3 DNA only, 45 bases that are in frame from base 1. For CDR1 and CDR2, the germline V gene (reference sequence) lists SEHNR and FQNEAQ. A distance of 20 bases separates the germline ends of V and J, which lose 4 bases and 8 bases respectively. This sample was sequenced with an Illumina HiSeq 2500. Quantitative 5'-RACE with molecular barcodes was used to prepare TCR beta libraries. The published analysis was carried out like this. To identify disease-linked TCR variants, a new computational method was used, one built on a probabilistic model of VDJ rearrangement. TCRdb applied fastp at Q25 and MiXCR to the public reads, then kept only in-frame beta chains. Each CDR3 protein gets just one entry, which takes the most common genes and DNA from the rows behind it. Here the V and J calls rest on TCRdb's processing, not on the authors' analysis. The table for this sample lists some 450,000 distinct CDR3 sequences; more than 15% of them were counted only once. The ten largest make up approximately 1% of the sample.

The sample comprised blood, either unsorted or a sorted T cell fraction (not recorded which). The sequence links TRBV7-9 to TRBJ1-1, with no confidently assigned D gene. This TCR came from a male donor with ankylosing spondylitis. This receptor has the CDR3 CASSSGALGRQEAFF. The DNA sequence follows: TGTGCCAGCAGCTCGGGCGCCTTGGGGAGGCAGGAAGCTTTCTTT.